The table lists the clone carrying this T cell receptor (beta chain) with a count of one. Its antigen is currently unknown. The data stem from a study of T cell responses to AZD1222 COVID-19 vaccine. General study findings and limits: Females made up more of the donors, who were largely white British, and clonal diversity may have come out too low. Dominant at 160-218 and 743-854, vaccine-associated CD4 TCRs also spanned spike.

The repertoire was sequenced with immunoSEQ multiplex PCR; TCRdb's copy has only in-frame clones and lacks some. The repertoire consists of around 150,000 clones, with around 92% occurring once and the leading ten covering roughly 4.4%. V dropped 8 bases and J dropped 8; count of bases not matched to a gene: 17. This CDR3 has 16 amino acids. Per germline, CDR1 SNHLY and CDR2 FYNNEI. The TCR was taken from an adult in good health. The material was peripheral blood, obtained on day 0 of MenACWY control vaccination. V is TRBV2 and J is TRBJ2-1; TRBD2 matches 8 bases. The CDR3 DNA reads TGTGCCAGCCCTCGGGGGGGGGCAGGACTAAGGTATGAGCAGTTCTTC. Translated: CASPRGGAGLRYEQFF. The whole variable domain, filled in from reference TRBV2 and TRBJ2-1, reads EPEVTQTPSHQVTQMGQEVILRCVPISNHLYFYWYRQILGQKVEFLVSFYNNEISEKSEIFDDQFSVERPDGSNFTLKIRSTKLEDSAMYFCASPRGGAGLRYEQFFGPGTRLTVL.